This T cell receptor beta chain was captured by sequencing in a study of blood T cell repertoires in COVID-19. As handled by the study authors: Reference gene primer amplification gave estimated nucleated cell counts. Produced via immunoSEQ multiplex PCR; TCRdb's table is partial and in-frame only. The V and J calls and clone size come from that table; D and trimming were worked out from the DNA. The sample records approximately 140,000 clones, more than 85% being singletons. This receptor was identified in a man between 50 and 59 years old with active or convalescent COVID-19. The sample taken for sequencing was peripheral blood.

The CDR3 nucleotides read TGTGCCAGCAGTTTCTTCCTGCTACTAGCCAAAAACATTCAGTACTTC. Translated: CASSFFLLLAKNIQYF. The chain joins TRBV27 to TRBJ2-4; no clear D gene. The CDR3 is 16 residues long. From germline, CDR1 is MNHEY and CDR2 SMNVEV (reference sequence). Deletions cut 3 bases from V and 0 bases from J, with 12 bases between.